This T cell receptor beta chain originates from a study of blood T cell repertoires in COVID-19. Across about 22 US areas, participants ranged in age from about 18 to 100 years. CDR3 length equals 13 residues. The V and J ends lost 3 bases and 8 bases respectively, with 13 bases between them. The germline CDR1 and CDR2 sequences are KGHSH and LQKENI. Libraries were prepared by immunoSEQ multiplex PCR; TCRdb keeps only in-frame clonotypes and omits some of them. The sample gives fewer than 400,000 clones, roughly nine tenths of which show up once; 1.5% to 2% is in the top ten. This chain uses TRBV18 with TRBJ1-2; D possibly corresponds to TRBD1 (6 bases). This clonotype originated in a woman in her 30s who had recovered from COVID-19. The sequenced material came from PBMCs or T cells enriched from blood (not recorded which). The CDR3 DNA reads as TGTGCCAGCTCACCCGACAGGCCCTCGGGCTACACCTTC. Amino acids: CASSPDRPSGYTF.